Below are 29 T cell receptor beta chains sequenced from a single sample in a study of T cells in Graves' hyperthyroidism and ophthalmopathy (dated by TCRdb to between 2018 and 2021). Library generation was performed with multiplex PCR. Reads for this sample came from an Illumina HiSeq 2000. The TCR beta CDR3 regions were amplified from the RNA transcripts. The first round of RT-PCR for the TCR CDR3 was performed with the HTBI primer set and the Qiagen OneStep RT-PCR kit. Using fastp at Q25 and MiXCR, TCRdb reprocessed the public reads and kept productive beta chains. Each entry is one CDR3 protein sequence, shown with its most common DNA and genes. This sample is represented by under 350,000 distinct CDR3 sequences; over 20% of them were singletons. Roughly 52% of the sample is in the top ten clones. Sequenced sample: blood. Every receptor here comes from a woman aged 45-65 years with Graves' hyperthyroidism.

This clonotype was seen repeatedly, ten times or more. The rearrangement links TRBV28 to TRBJ1-1; possible D gene TRBD1, 6 bases. The V end lost 5 bases, the J end lost 2 bases, and 18 bases lay between the germline ends. The V gene's germline CDR1 is MDHEN and CDR2 SYDVKM. CDR3 length: 16 residues. In nucleotides, the CDR3 is TGTGCCAGCAGTCCGGGGGGCTTTCAGGGTAACACTGAAGCTTTCTTT. It specifies CASSPGGFQGNTEAFF.

There are many counts of this clonotype. The chain employs TRBV20-1 and TRBJ1-5; 8 bases fit TRBD1. Trimming cost V 6 bases and J 4 bases; bases outside gene matches: 8. CDR1 is DFQATT and CDR2 is SNEGSKA in the germline V gene (reference sequence). The CDR3 has 14 residues. This CDR3 is CSATTGAGNQPQHF. The CDR3 nucleotides read TGCAGTGCAACGACAGGGGCTGGGAATCAGCCCCAGCATTTT.

This clonotype was detected ten times or more. The rearrangement joins TRBV25-1 to TRBJ1-5, with 11 bases lining up with TRBD1. The germline gives CDR1 MGHDK, CDR2 SYGVNS. The V gene end was trimmed by 6 bases and the J gene end by 0 bases; junction bases not matched to a gene: 1. The CDR3 length is 15 residues. The CDR3 loop reads CASSGTGGSNQPQHF. For the CDR3, the DNA is TGTGCCAGCAGCGGGACAGGGGGTAGCAATCAGCCCCAGCATTTT.

Worth noting for this clonotype: Since a much larger clone is just one base distant, this may be a read error. The chain joins TRBV7-9 to TRBJ1-4; TRBD1 is a possible D gene (6 bases). The CDR3 sequence is 15 residues long. V lost 4 bases, J lost 6 bases, and 15 bases lay in between. Per germline, CDR1 SEHNR and CDR2 FQNEAQ (reference sequence). The CDR3 loop is CASSWTRGFYEKLFF. The CDR3 bases are TGTGCCAGCAGCTGGACGAGGGGGTTTTATGAAAAACTGTTTTTT.

This clonotype was counted many times. This sequence joins TRBV2 and TRBJ2-3, with 10 bases that match TRBD2. Trimming cost V 4 bases and J 5 bases; bases outside gene matches: 15. This CDR3 comprises 18 residues. Germline CDR1 and CDR2: SNHLY and FYNNEI. The CDR3 DNA reads TGTGCCAGCAGTGGAACGTTGTGGAGCGGGGGGGTGATAGATACGCAGTATTTT. It specifies CASSGTLWSGGVIDTQYF. Variable domain in full (rest from reference TRBV2 and TRBJ2-3): EPEVTQTPSHQVTQMGQEVILRCVPISNHLYFYWYRQILGQKVEFLVSFYNNEISEKSEIFDDQFSVERPDGSNFTLKIRSTKLEDSAMYFCASSGTLWSGGVIDTQYFGPGTRLTVL.

The chain combines TRBV7-4 with TRBJ1-5, with a weak D call TRBD1 (5 bases). The CDR3 contains 16 residues. Trimming removed 6 bases at V and 1 base at J, with 16 bases between. Germline loops: CDR1 SGHVT, CDR2 SQSDAQ. For the CDR3, the DNA is TGTGCCAGCAGTTTGGGGGGGGACCCAAGCAATCAGCCCCAGCATTTT. This codes for CASSLGGDPSNQPQHF.

The chain combines TRBV6-6 with TRBJ1-6; TRBD1 aligns across 7 bases. Germline values: CDR1 MNHNY, CDR2 SVGAGI (reference sequence). CDR3 size: 16 residues. J was trimmed by 7 bases and V by 0 bases; bases with no gene match: 6. DNA of the CDR3: TGTGCCAGCAGTTACTCAGAACAGGGGATAAATTCACCCCTCCACTTT. Encoded protein: CASSYSEQGINSPLHF.

This rearrangement joins TRBV27 to TRBJ1-5; maybe TRBD1 (5 bases). Germline V CDR1 and CDR2: MNHEY, SMNVEV (reference sequence). The CDR3 has 16 residues. The V end lost 2 bases, the J end lost 7 bases, and 18 bases lay between the germline ends. Here the CDR3 DNA reads TGTGCCAGCAGTTTACGAGGCTCTGGGGGTCGCCAGCCCCAGCATTTT. Translated: CASSLRGSGGRQPQHF.

V gene TRBV7-9 combines with J gene TRBJ2-2; 8 positions match TRBD1. The CDR3 covers 15 residues. CDR1 is SEHNR and CDR2 is FQNEAQ in the germline V gene (reference sequence). The V gene end was trimmed by 5 bases and the J gene end by 3 bases; junction bases not matched to a gene: 5. CDR3 residues: CASSKTGGDTGELFF. The CDR3 bases are TGTGCCAGCAGCAAAACAGGGGGAGACACCGGGGAGCTGTTTTTT.

This clonotype was picked up a small number of times. This rearrangement joins TRBV19 to TRBJ2-7; 9 positions match TRBD1. Germline V gene sequence: CDR1 LNHDA, CDR2 SQIVND (reference sequence). The CDR3 has 12 residues. V lost 5 bases, J lost 9 bases, and 5 bases stayed unmatched. The CDR3: CASSGTGSPQYF. CDR3 coding DNA: TGTGCCAGTAGTGGGACAGGGAGCCCGCAGTACTTC.

The CDR3 loop reads CASSSGTDFTDTQYF. The CDR3 coding sequence is TGTGCCAGCTCCTCCGGGACAGACTTCACAGATACGCAGTATTTT. This chain uses TRBV6-2 or TRBV6-3 with TRBJ2-3, with 7 nucleotides matching TRBD1. Germline V gives CDR1 MNHEY, CDR2 SVGEGT. V dropped 8 bases and J dropped 2; count of bases not matched to a gene: 10. There are 15 residues in the CDR3.

In this sample, this clonotype turned up many times. This rearrangement joins TRBV7-2 to TRBJ2-7; TRBD2 agrees at 7 bases. Germline V CDR1 and CDR2: SGHTA, FQGNSA. The CDR3 runs to 13 residues. The V and J ends lost 1 base and 6 bases, in that order; junction bases with no gene match: 3. The CDR3, as DNA: TGTGCCAGCAGCTTAGGGCGGGGGACCGAGCAGTACTTC. Amino acid sequence: CASSLGRGTEQYF.

This clonotype was seen many times. J is TRBJ1-2 and V is TRBV28; 7 positions agree with TRBD1. The CDR3 is made up of 14 amino acids. Losses at the gene ends were 6 bases for V and 4 bases for J; bases not matched to a gene: 8. CDR1 is MDHEN and CDR2 is SYDVKM in the germline V gene. For the CDR3, the DNA is TGTGCCAGCAGCCACGACAGGGTGGGCTATGGCTACACCTTC. Residues: CASSHDRVGYGYTF.

This clonotype was picked up many times. The chain is built from TRBV3-1 and TRBJ2-1, with 7 bases aligning to TRBD2. This CDR3 comprises 13 residues. The V gene end was trimmed by 4 bases and the J gene end by 10 bases; junction bases not matched to a gene: 7. CDR1 is LGHDT and CDR2 is YNNKEL in the germline V gene (reference sequence). The CDR3 spells CASSPRDYGEQFF. The CDR3 bases are TGTGCCAGCAGCCCTAGGGACTATGGAGAGCAGTTCTTC.

This clonotype was counted ten times or more. This chain connects TRBV3-1 to TRBJ2-7, with 11 bases matching TRBD2. Trimming took 1 base from V and 3 from J; bases not matched to a gene: 2. The CDR3 contains 15 residues. Germline CDR1 and CDR2: LGHDT and YNNKEL (reference sequence). CDR3 residues: CASSQGLAGFYEQYF. CDR3 DNA: TGTGCCAGCAGCCAAGGACTAGCGGGGTTCTACGAGCAGTACTTC.

There are a few counts of this clonotype. V usage is TRBV6-1 and J usage is TRBJ2-1, with 8 bases that match TRBD1. CDR3 length: 15 amino acids. V shed 8 bases and J 9 bases; nucleotides not matched to a gene: 15. The germline gives CDR1 MNHNS, CDR2 SASEGT. The CDR3 sequence is CASVAATGVVVEQFF. The DNA for the CDR3 is TGTGCCAGCGTGGCGGCGACAGGGGTTGTTGTTGAGCAGTTCTTC.

This clonotype was recorded many times. This chain joins TRBV30 and TRBJ1-4, with no clear D. The CDR3 length is 15 residues. The V end lost 3 bases, the J end lost 8 bases, and 19 bases lay between the germline ends. Germline lookup yields CDR1 GTSNPN and CDR2 SVGIG (reference sequence). The CDR3 reads CAWSVNVYVGEKLFF. CDR3 bases: TGTGCCTGGAGCGTTAACGTATACGTCGGGGAAAAACTGTTTTTT. The full variable domain, rest sourced from reference TRBV30 and TRBJ1-4, is SQTIHQWPATLVQPVGSPLSLECTVEGTSNPNLYWYRQAAGRGLQLLFYSVGIGQISSEVPQNLSASRPQDRQFILSSKKLLLSDSGFYLCAWSVNVYVGEKLFFGSGTQLSVL.

The chain couples TRBV5-4 to TRBJ2-1; TRBD1 might be the D (8 bases). Germline values: CDR1 SGHNT, CDR2 YYREEE (reference sequence). The CDR3 is 17 amino acids. The V end was cut by 0 bases, the J end by 0 bases, with 13 bases between. CDR3 DNA: TGTGCCAGCAGCTTGGCAGGGGGCGGGAGCTCCTACAATGAGCAGTTCTTC. Its translation is CASSLAGGGSSYNEQFF.

This clonotype was counted a few times. The V gene is TRBV7-2, the J gene TRBJ1-4, with a possible D match to TRBD1 (6 bases). Germline lookup yields CDR1 SGHTA and CDR2 FQGNSA. The CDR3 sequence is 16 residues long. The V and J ends lost 5 bases and 4 bases respectively, with 17 bases between them. This chain's CDR3 is CASSLAGGGINEKLFF. CDR3 nucleotide sequence: TGTGCCAGCAGCCTCGCAGGAGGGGGGATTAATGAAAAACTGTTTTTT.

Many counts were recorded for this clonotype. The rearrangement uses TRBV20-1 and TRBJ2-1, with 8 bases lining up with TRBD1. Germline lookup yields CDR1 DFQATT and CDR2 SNEGSKA (reference sequence). The CDR3 is 14 amino acids. The trim removed 4 bases at V and 3 bases at J, leaving 5 bases unmatched. CDR3 sequence: CSATGGSFYNEQFF. The CDR3 DNA follows: TGCAGTGCTACAGGGGGCTCGTTCTACAATGAGCAGTTCTTC.

This clonotype occurred many times. The J gene is TRBJ2-7, the V gene TRBV5-5, with no clear D. V was cut by 1 base and J by 7 bases, with 12 bases left in between. The CDR3 has 13 residues. Germline V gives CDR1 SGHKS, CDR2 YYEKEE (reference sequence). DNA for the CDR3: TGTGCCAGCAGCTTGATGATCGACGGAGAGCAGTACTTC. Protein: CASSLMIDGEQYF.

This clonotype was detected a few times. V usage is TRBV9 and J usage is TRBJ1-2, with TRBD1 identical over 7 bases. This CDR3 contains 16 residues. The V gene's germline CDR1 is SGDLS and CDR2 YYNGEE. J lost 4 bases, V lost 4 bases, and 13 bases had no gene match. CDR3 DNA: TGTGCCAGCAGCCCAACAGACAGGGTCCGCTTCTATGGCTACACCTTC. Its protein is CASSPTDRVRFYGYTF.

This sequence joins TRBV2 and TRBJ2-3, with TRBD2 matching over 9 bases. CDR3 size: 15 residues. Trimming at V came to 3 bases and at J to 2 bases, leaving 3 bases not matched to a gene. Germline-derived CDR1 and CDR2 are SNHLY and FYNNEI. DNA for the CDR3: TGTGCCAGCAGTGAGGCGGGGGGGGACACAGATACGCAGTATTTT. It yields the protein CASSEAGGDTDTQYF.

This clonotype turned up a few times. This chain connects TRBV20-1 to TRBJ2-7; 10 nucleotides align to TRBD1. The CDR3 is 14 residues long. With 6 bases clipped from V and 4 bases from J, the junction kept 9 bases outside the gene matches. Germline CDR1 DFQATT, CDR2 SNEGSKA (reference sequence). The CDR3, as DNA: TGCAGTGCCGAAGCGACAGGGGGCAGGTACGAGCAGTACTTC. It translates to CSAEATGGRYEQYF.

This clonotype was counted ten times or more. The rearrangement joins TRBV30 to TRBJ2-1; TRBD2 agrees at 9 bases. Trimming cost V 4 bases and J 4 bases; bases outside gene matches: 8. Looked up from germline, CDR1 is GTSNPN and CDR2 is SVGIG (reference sequence). The CDR3 is 15 amino acids. In DNA, the CDR3 is TGTGCCTGGAAAGGGCGGACTAGCGATTACAATGAGCAGTTCTTC. This gives the protein CAWKGRTSDYNEQFF.

This clonotype was counted between two and nine times. The V gene is TRBV19, the J gene TRBJ1-6; 8 nucleotides match TRBD1. Germline-derived CDR1 and CDR2 are LNHDA and SQIVND (reference sequence). CDR3 length: 14 residues. V shed 2 bases and J 9 bases; nucleotides not matched to a gene: 3. CDR3 DNA sequence: TGTGCCAGTAGTATAACTGGACAGGGTTCACCCCTCCACTTT. Protein sequence: CASSITGQGSPLHF.

V usage is TRBV20-1 and J usage is TRBJ1-6; 8 nucleotides line up with TRBD1. In germline, CDR1 is DFQATT, CDR2 SNEGSKA (reference sequence). The J segment lost 5 bases and the V segment lost 5 bases, leaving 11 bases of the junction unmatched. The CDR3 runs to 16 residues. The CDR3 sequence: CSAGRDRSPNNSPLHF. The CDR3 coding sequence is TGCAGTGCTGGCCGGGACAGGAGTCCAAATAATTCACCCCTCCACTTT.

The chain recombines TRBV7-2 with TRBJ2-1; TRBD2 agrees at 12 bases. The CDR3 runs to 16 residues. Trimming took 5 bases from V and 6 from J; bases not matched to a gene: 8. The V gene's germline CDR1 is SGHTA and CDR2 FQGNSA. This chain's CDR3 is CASSPLAGGYPNEQFF. The CDR3 DNA reads as TGTGCCAGCAGCCCGCTAGCGGGAGGGTACCCCAATGAGCAGTTCTTC.

The table lists this clonotype with a few counts. The chain is built from TRBV28 and TRBJ1-5; D perhaps matches TRBD1 (6 bases). The CDR3 is made up of 15 amino acids. Trimming left V 6 bases short and J 9 bases short, with 21 bases between. Per germline, CDR1 MDHEN and CDR2 SYDVKM. The CDR3: CASSYRRTVLGPQHF. DNA for the CDR3: TGTGCCAGCAGCTATCGGAGGACAGTCCTAGGGCCCCAGCATTTT.